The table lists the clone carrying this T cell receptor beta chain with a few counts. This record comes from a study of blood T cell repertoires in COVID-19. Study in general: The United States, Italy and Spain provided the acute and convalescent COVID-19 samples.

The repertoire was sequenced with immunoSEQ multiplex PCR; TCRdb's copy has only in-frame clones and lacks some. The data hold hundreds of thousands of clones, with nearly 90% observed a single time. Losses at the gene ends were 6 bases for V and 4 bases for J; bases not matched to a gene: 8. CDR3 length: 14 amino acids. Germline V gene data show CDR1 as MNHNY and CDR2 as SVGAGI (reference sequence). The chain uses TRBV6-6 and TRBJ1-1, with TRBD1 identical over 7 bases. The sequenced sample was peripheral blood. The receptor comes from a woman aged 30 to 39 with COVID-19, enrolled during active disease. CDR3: CASREGAGGTEAFF. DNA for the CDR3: TGTGCCAGCAGGGAGGGGGCGGGGGGCACTGAAGCTTTCTTT.